This T cell receptor (beta chain) emerged from a study of beta chain features in type 1 diabetes. General study findings and limits: There was a moderate but significant shortening of TCRB CDR3s in all four CD4+ subsets of Type 1 diabetes patients.

Germline CDR1 reads SGDLS; CDR2 reads YYNGEE. V lost 2 bases and J lost 4, with 16 bases in between. The length of the CDR3 is 16 residues. The sequenced template was cDNA made from the entire isolated RNA. Produced via immunoSEQ multiplex PCR; TCRdb's table is partial and in-frame only. The sample holds around 650,000 clones; around an eighth are singletons and the top ten take more than 0.09%. In the case of this clone: Its antigen is still unknown.

The sequenced sample consisted of naive CD4+ T cells from blood. This clonotype was sampled from a man younger than 40 with type 1 diabetes. This sequence joins TRBV9 and TRBJ1-3; D is unclear. The CDR3 sequence is CASSVPGSGSGNTIYF. The CDR3, as DNA: TGTGCCAGCAGCGTCCCGGGAAGCGGGTCGGGAAACACCATATATTTT.